Following are 19 T cell receptor beta chains from one sample sequenced in a study of shared clonotypes between healthy human individuals. Some clones are missing from TCRdb's copy, which holds only in-frame ones; the method was immunoSEQ multiplex PCR. The table lists roughly 2 million clones, approximately 96% of them singletons, with around 0.13% in the top ten. Sequenced sample: naive CD4+ T cells sorted from blood. Subset reported: CD45RA+ positively selected. The receptor source for this set is a man between 18 and 29 years old in good health.

This clone was detected only once. V is TRBV6-1 and J is TRBJ1-1; no clear D. The CDR3 is 13 amino acids. Germline-derived CDR1 and CDR2 are MNHNS and SASEGT. V gave up 2 bases and J gave up 4 bases, with 8 bases separating them. The CDR3 DNA follows: TGTGCCAGCAGTGAACGTCGTTCCACTGAAGCTTTCTTT. This sequence encodes CASSERRSTEAFF.

This clone was observed a few times. V gene TRBV11-2 combines with J gene TRBJ1-2; D is possibly TRBD1 (6 bases). Trimming stripped 3 bases from V and 7 bases from J, with 9 bases between. The length of the CDR3 is 12 residues. The germline V gene encodes CDR1 SGHAT and CDR2 FQNNGV. CDR3 residues: CASSFTGTGYTF. The CDR3 DNA sequence: TGTGCCAGCAGCTTCACAGGGACTGGCTACACCTTC.

The V gene is TRBV25-1, the J gene TRBJ2-1, with D possibly matching TRBD2 (6 bases). CDR1 MGHDK and CDR2 SYGVNS come from the germline V gene. V lost 2 bases to trimming and J lost 1 base, with 12 bases between them. This CDR3 is built from 16 residues. The CDR3 sequence: CASSELFSGSYNEQFF. The DNA of the CDR3 is TGTGCCAGCAGTGAACTATTTAGCGGATCCTACAATGAGCAGTTCTTC.

The chain joins TRBV19 to TRBJ2-1, with D perhaps TRBD2 (6 bases). CDR1 is LNHDA, CDR2 SQIVND, per germline (reference sequence). Trimming removed 3 bases at V and 9 bases at J, with 18 bases between. The CDR3 runs to 15 residues. CDR3 coding DNA: TGTGCCAGTAGTATCGGAGGAGGCGGGATAGGTGAGCAGTTCTTC. Its protein is CASSIGGGGIGEQFF.

The V gene is TRBV5-1, the J gene TRBJ1-2, with D unresolved. CDR3 length: 13 residues. Trimming took off 3 bases at V and 0 bases at J, with 6 bases between the two ends. From germline, CDR1 is SGHRS and CDR2 YFSETQ. The CDR3 nucleotides read TGCGCCAGCAGCTCTCAACCTAACTATGGCTACACCTTC. Protein sequence: CASSSQPNYGYTF. Based on the CDR3 plus reference TRBV5-1 and TRBJ1-2, the full variable domain is KAGVTQTPRYLIKTRGQQVTLSCSPISGHRSVSWYQQTPGQGLQFLFEYFSETQRNKGNFPGRFSGRQFSNSRSEMNVSTLELGDSALYLCASSSQPNYGYTFGSGTRLTVV.

The chain links TRBV19 to TRBJ2-6; no reliable D call. The CDR3 consists of 16 residues. Germline V gene lookup returns CDR1 LNHDA and CDR2 SQIVND (reference sequence). Trimming cost V 6 bases and J 4 bases, with 16 bases left between them. CDR3 loop: CASSTHRGSGANVLTF. The CDR3 DNA is TGTGCCAGTAGCACTCATCGAGGATCCGGGGCCAACGTCCTGACTTTC.

About this clone itself: Other DNA sequences in the sample encode the same CDR3. The gene calls are TRBV5-4 and TRBJ1-2; TRBD1 aligns across 7 bases. The V segment lost 4 bases and the J segment 11 bases; nucleotides outside the gene matches: 8. The CDR3 runs 12 residues. Germline CDR1 SGHNT, CDR2 YYREEE (reference sequence). The CDR3 reads CASSLQGYGYTF. CDR3 DNA sequence: TGTGCCAGCAGCCTACAGGGGTACGGTTACACCTTC.

The chain recombines TRBV9 with TRBJ2-1; 7 bases align to TRBD2. V gave up 3 bases and J gave up 10 bases; unmatched junction bases: 13. Germline V CDR1 and CDR2: SGDLS, YYNGEE. CDR3 size: 15 residues. CDR3 DNA sequence: TGTGCCAGCAGCGGTGAGGTAGCGGGTTCCCGGGAGCAGTTCTTC. This encodes CASSGEVAGSREQFF.

This sequence joins TRBV25-1 and TRBJ2-7; D is perhaps TRBD1 (6 bases). CDR1 MGHDK and CDR2 SYGVNS come from the germline V gene. The CDR3 contains 14 residues. V was pared by 3 bases and J by 4 bases, with 13 bases between. The CDR3 spells CASSEPGDTYEQYF. The CDR3 region has the DNA TGTGCCAGCAGTGAGCCCGGGGACACATACGAGCAGTACTTC.

Turning to this clone: The same CDR3 also results from other DNA sequences found in this sample. This rearrangement joins TRBV5-1 to TRBJ2-3, with D perhaps TRBD2 (5 bases). Germline loops: CDR1 SGHRS, CDR2 YFSETQ. With 5 bases removed from V and 6 bases from J, the gap between germline ends came to 10 bases. This CDR3 comprises 12 residues. The CDR3 nucleotides are TGCGCCAGCAGTTCCCCGGGGGATACGCAGTATTTT. This sequence encodes CASSSPGDTQYF.

The chain carries TRBV4-1 and TRBJ1-1; D call uncertain. V lost 2 bases and J lost 0, with 7 bases in between. Looked up from germline, CDR1 is MGHRA and CDR2 is YSYEKL. The CDR3 totals 14 residues. This CDR3 reads CASSQWSLNTEAFF. The CDR3, as DNA: TGCGCCAGCAGCCAATGGAGTCTGAACACTGAAGCTTTCTTT.

The chain couples TRBV19 to TRBJ2-3; D not certain. The V end was cut by 3 bases, the J end by 6 bases, with 10 bases between. CDR1 and CDR2 (germline): LNHDA, SQIVND (reference sequence). The CDR3 runs to 13 residues. The CDR3 reads CASSMTWVDTQYF. CDR3 bases: TGTGCCAGTAGTATGACCTGGGTGGATACGCAGTATTTT.

The chain uses TRBV9 and TRBJ1-2; no clear D gene. Trimming removed 4 bases at V and 8 bases at J, with 21 bases between. The CDR3 is made up of 15 amino acids. Per the germline V gene, CDR1 is SGDLS and CDR2 is YYNGEE. This chain's CDR3 is CASSYNSGRTGGYTF. The CDR3 region has the DNA TGTGCCAGCAGCTATAACTCCGGACGGACCGGGGGCTACACCTTC.

This clone occurred a few times. This rearrangement joins TRBV6-1 to TRBJ1-6; tentatively, D is TRBD1 (6 bases). The germline V gene encodes CDR1 MNHNS and CDR2 SASEGT. The CDR3 spans 13 residues. The V gene lost 8 bases and the J gene lost 9 bases, with 14 bases spanning the gap. The CDR3 sequence is CASSDRMGSPLHF. The CDR3 DNA is TGTGCCAGCTCAGACAGGATGGGTTCACCCCTCCACTTT.

The V call is TRBV27, the J call TRBJ1-1; D is undetermined. Trimming left V 2 bases short and J 0 bases short, with 13 bases between. Germline assignment: CDR1 MNHEY and CDR2 SMNVEV (reference sequence). The CDR3 runs to 16 residues. The CDR3 loop is CASSLKSSVMNTEAFF. The CDR3 DNA follows: TGTGCCAGCAGTTTAAAGAGTTCAGTCATGAACACTGAAGCTTTCTTT.

This clone has only one observation. V usage is TRBV10-3 and J usage is TRBJ1-2; D call uncertain. The CDR3 has 13 amino acids. Trimming took 2 bases from V and 5 from J, leaving 9 bases between them. CDR1 and CDR2 (germline): ENHRY, SYGVKD. The CDR3 loop reads CAISERTEYGYTF. The CDR3 DNA follows: TGTGCCATCAGTGAGAGAACTGAATATGGCTACACCTTC.

The rearrangement links TRBV7-9 to TRBJ2-7; the D is unclear. The germline V gene has CDR1 SEHNR and CDR2 FQNEAQ (reference sequence). Deletions cut 6 bases from V and 6 bases from J, with 9 bases between. This CDR3 is 11 amino acids long. The CDR3 DNA is TGTGCCAGCAGGACAACGGGCGAGCAGTACTTC. Its translation is CASRTTGEQYF. Full variable domain (rest looked up from reference TRBV7-9 and TRBJ2-7): DTGVSQNPRHKITKRGQNVTFRCDPISEHNRLYWYRQTLGQGPEFLTYFQNEAQLEKSRLLSDRFSAERPKGSFSTLEIQRTEQGDSAMYLCASRTTGEQYFGPGTRLTVT.

This clone turned up a few times. The V gene is TRBV7-9, the J gene TRBJ2-1; 7 bases are a match to TRBD2. The CDR3 sequence is 15 residues long. V shed 5 bases and J 3 bases; nucleotides not matched to a gene: 7. Looked up from germline, CDR1 is SEHNR and CDR2 is FQNEAQ (reference sequence). In DNA form, the CDR3 reads TGTGCCAGCAGCGCCAGCGGGGCAGTCTACAATGAGCAGTTCTTC. Residues: CASSASGAVYNEQFF.

The rearrangement links TRBV18 to TRBJ1-5; D unresolved. The CDR3 totals 13 residues. Germline CDR1 and CDR2: KGHSH and LQKENI. V lost 6 bases and J lost 2, with 8 bases in between. The DNA of the CDR3 is TGTGCCAGCTCCGAGGCAGGCAATCAGCCCCAGCATTTT. Its translation is CASSEAGNQPQHF. The full variable domain, rest sourced from reference TRBV18 and TRBJ1-5, is NAGVMQNPRHLVRRRGQEARLRCSPMKGHSHVYWYRQLPEEGLKFMVYLQKENIIDESGMPKERFSAEFPKEGPSILRIQQVVRGDSAAYFCASSEAGNQPQHFGDGTRLSIL.